This TCR beta chain emerged from a study of blood T cell repertoires in COVID-19. Looking at the study overall: Whether acute or convalescent, the COVID-19 samples came from the United States, Italy and Spain. PBMCs, B-cell-depleted T cells, or T cells provided the cDNA or gDNA that made up the material.

Authors' methods: For nucleated cells, counts were estimated from reference gene primer amplification. Generated by immunoSEQ multiplex PCR, the TCRdb table keeps only in-frame clones and is missing some. V and J calls and clone size are those listed in that table; D and trimming were worked out from the DNA. The sample has nearly 200,000 clones, around four fifths seen once. CDR1 is KGHSH, CDR2 LQKENI, per germline. Trimming took 3 bases from V and 0 from J; bases not matched to a gene: 2. This CDR3 has 15 residues. The clonotype comes from a human donor with acute or convalescent COVID-19. The donor label of this sample is uncertain. Sample: peripheral blood. The chain has TRBV18 and TRBJ1-3; 7 positions match TRBD1. The CDR3 is CASSPGQSSGNTIYF. Here the CDR3 DNA reads TGTGCCAGCTCACCGGGACAGAGCTCTGGAAACACCATATATTTT.